This T cell receptor (beta chain) was recorded in a study of cytomegalovirus exposure and HLA in healthy donors. CDR1 is SGHNT and CDR2 is YYREEE in the germline V gene (reference sequence). V was clipped by 2 bases and J by 0 bases; unmatched bases: 9. This CDR3 is built from 18 residues. The PCR had 60 Vbeta and 13 Jbeta primers. The repertoire was sequenced with immunoSEQ multiplex PCR; TCRdb's copy has only in-frame clones and lacks some. The sample includes 110,000 to 150,000 clones, around 80% of them seen just once. Sequences were obtained from PBMCs. This clonotype was obtained from a man aged 35 to 55 in good health and CMV-seronegative. The gene calls are TRBV5-4 and TRBJ1-5, with 9 bases that match TRBD1. CDR3 sequence (DNA): TGTGCCAGCAGCTTCTTCACAGGGGGCGCTTATAGCAATCAGCCCCAGCATTTT. Translation gives CASSFFTGGAYSNQPQHF.